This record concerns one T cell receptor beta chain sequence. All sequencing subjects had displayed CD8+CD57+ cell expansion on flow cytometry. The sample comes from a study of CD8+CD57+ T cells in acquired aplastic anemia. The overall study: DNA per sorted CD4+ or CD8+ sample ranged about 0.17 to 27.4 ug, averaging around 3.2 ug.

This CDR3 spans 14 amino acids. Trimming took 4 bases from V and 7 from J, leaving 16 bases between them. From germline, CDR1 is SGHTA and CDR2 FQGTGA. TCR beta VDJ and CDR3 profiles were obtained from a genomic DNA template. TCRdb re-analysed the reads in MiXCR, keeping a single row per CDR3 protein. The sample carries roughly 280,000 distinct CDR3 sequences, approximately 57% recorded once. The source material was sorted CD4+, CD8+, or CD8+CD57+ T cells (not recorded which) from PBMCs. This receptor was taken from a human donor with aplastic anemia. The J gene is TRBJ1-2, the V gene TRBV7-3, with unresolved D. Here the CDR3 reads CASSSGPGGSGYTF. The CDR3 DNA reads TGTGCCAGCAGCTCTGGGCCCGGAGGTAGTGGCTACACCTTC.